Each of the 17 T cell receptor beta chains below was sequenced from the same sample in a study of CD8 T cells in ankylosing spondylitis (dated by TCRdb to 2016 to 2017). Library construction relied on 5' RACE. Sequenced using an Illumina HiSeq 2500. Using fastp at Q25 and MiXCR, TCRdb reprocessed the public reads and kept productive beta chains. Every distinct CDR3 protein forms one entry, paired with its most common genes and DNA. The sample table records 250,000 to 300,000 distinct CDR3 sequences; around 20% of these occur just once. The ten largest clonotypes hold under 8.5% of the sample. What was sequenced was blood, either unsorted or a sorted T cell fraction (not recorded which). These receptors all come from a male donor with ankylosing spondylitis or in good health (not recorded which).

The V call is TRBV12-3 or TRBV12-4, the J call TRBJ2-6, with 8 bases that match TRBD1. This CDR3 contains 18 residues. V lost 3 bases, J lost 0 bases, and 7 bases stayed unmatched. CDR3 nucleotide sequence: TGTGCCAGCAGTTTCCAGGGGGCGGGTTTCTCTGGGGCCAACGTCCTGACTTTC. Amino acids: CASSFQGAGFSGANVLTF.

A few counts support this clonotype. CDR3: CASSLDDVVNEQFF. The DNA of the CDR3 is TGTGCCAGCAGTTTAGACGACGTGGTCAATGAGCAGTTCTTC. The chain joins TRBV28 to TRBJ2-1; D uncertain. Germline V gene sequence: CDR1 MDHEN, CDR2 SYDVKM. V lost 2 bases to trimming and J lost 6 bases, with 11 bases between them. This CDR3 is 14 amino acids long.

This clonotype was observed a handful of times. V gene TRBV7-9 combines with J gene TRBJ2-1; D unclear. From germline, CDR1 is SEHNR and CDR2 FQNEAQ (reference sequence). The germline V and J ends were trimmed by 0 bases and 6 bases, with 6 bases remaining between them. The CDR3 is made up of 13 amino acids. CDR3 nucleotide sequence: TGTGCCAGCAGCTTAGCCCCTAGCAATGAGCAGTTCTTC. Encoded protein: CASSLAPSNEQFF. The full variable domain, in which reference TRBV7-9 and TRBJ2-1 provide the parts outside the CDR3, is DTGVSQNPRHKITKRGQNVTFRCDPISEHNRLYWYRQTLGQGPEFLTYFQNEAQLEKSRLLSDRFSAERPKGSFSTLEIQRTEQGDSAMYLCASSLAPSNEQFFGPGTRLTVL.

This sequence joins TRBV5-1 and TRBJ2-2; TRBD1 agrees at 9 bases. Germline CDR1 is SGHRS and CDR2 is YFSETQ. Losses at the gene ends were 5 bases for V and 2 bases for J; bases not matched to a gene: 10. The CDR3 sequence is 17 residues long. The CDR3 loop is CASRGGQGTFNTGELFF. CDR3 nucleotides: TGCGCCAGCAGGGGAGGACAGGGGACTTTCAACACCGGGGAGCTGTTTTTT.

The sample holds a few counts of this clonotype. The chain joins TRBV7-3 to TRBJ2-3; 15 bases agree with TRBD2. CDR1 is SGHTA and CDR2 is FQGTGA in the germline V gene. V was clipped by 4 bases and J by 8 bases; unmatched bases: 4. There are 15 residues in the CDR3. The CDR3 is CASSWTSGGAVTQYF. CDR3 DNA sequence: TGTGCCAGCAGCTGGACTAGCGGGGGGGCCGTTACGCAGTATTTT.

This clonotype was detected ten times or more. The chain's CDR3 is CASSSGQGYEQYV. CDR3 in DNA: TGTGCCAGCAGCTCGGGGCAGGGCTACGAGCAGTACGTC. The chain combines TRBV11-2 with TRBJ2-7; tentatively, D is TRBD1 or TRBD2 (5 bases each). The germline V and J ends were trimmed by 4 bases and 3 bases, with 10 bases remaining between them. CDR3 size: 13 residues. In germline, CDR1 is SGHAT, CDR2 FQNNGV.

Ten or more counts support this clonotype. This chain links TRBV6-5 with TRBJ1-5; 8 bases line up with TRBD1. With 6 bases clipped from V and 5 bases from J, the junction kept 3 bases outside the gene matches. In germline, CDR1 is MNHEY, CDR2 SVGAGI. CDR3 length: 13 residues. The CDR3 DNA sequence: TGTGCCAGCAGGTTACAGGGGGATCAGCCCCAGCATTTT. This codes for CASRLQGDQPQHF.

This rearrangement joins TRBV4-1 to TRBJ1-4, with a tentative D call TRBD1 (5 bases). Per the germline V gene, CDR1 is MGHRA and CDR2 is YSYEKL. The CDR3 totals 14 residues. V was clipped by 6 bases and J by 13 bases, with 21 bases between them. The DNA for the CDR3 is TGCGCCAGCAGACTCATCGCGGGGGGGGGAGGACTGTTTTTT. It specifies CASRLIAGGGGLFF.

In this sample, this clonotype turned up many times. V gene TRBV5-1 combines with J gene TRBJ1-2; D is unresolved. The CDR3 runs to 11 residues. The V end lost 7 bases, the J end lost 9 bases, and 13 bases lay between the germline ends. The V gene's germline CDR1 is SGHRS and CDR2 YFSETQ. The CDR3 DNA is TGCGCCAGCGGCTCGGACCGCCGCTACACCTTC. It yields the protein CASGSDRRYTF.

In this sample, this clonotype turned up a few times. The CDR3 sequence: CSARRDRGNYGYTF. CDR3 nucleotides: TGCAGTGCCCGCCGGGACAGGGGTAACTATGGCTACACCTTC. The chain carries TRBV20-1 and TRBJ1-2; 10 bases map to TRBD1. CDR1 and CDR2 (germline): DFQATT, SNEGSKA (reference sequence). J lost 1 base, V lost 6 bases, and 5 bases had no gene match. CDR3 length: 14 residues.

This clonotype was observed many times. The V gene is TRBV5-6, the J gene TRBJ2-1, with 7 bases matching TRBD2. In germline, CDR1 is SGHDT, CDR2 YYEEEE. After removal of 2 bases from V and 6 bases from J, the junction contained 8 bases not matched to a gene. The CDR3 runs 15 residues. The CDR3 DNA is TGTGCCAGCAGCTTCTTTAGCGGGCTGGGCAATGAGCAGTTCTTC. The encoded protein is CASSFFSGLGNEQFF.

This clonotype turned up a few times. The chain carries TRBV10-3 and TRBJ2-1; TRBD2 matches 10 bases. Germline V lookup: CDR1 ENHRY, CDR2 SYGVKD. The CDR3 sequence is 20 residues long. With 6 bases clipped from V and 0 bases from J, the junction kept 17 bases outside the gene matches. The CDR3 bases are TGTGCCATCAGGGCTAGCGGGAGTCCAGGGGTACGGAACTCCTACAATGAGCAGTTCTTC. Its protein is CAIRASGSPGVRNSYNEQFF.

The V gene is TRBV7-2, the J gene TRBJ2-3; 8 nucleotides match TRBD1. The CDR3 is made up of 15 amino acids. CDR1 is SGHTA and CDR2 is FQGNSA in the germline V gene. The V and J ends lost 5 bases and 2 bases, in that order; junction bases with no gene match: 6. The CDR3 nucleotides read TGTGCCAGCAGCCGGACAGGGACCGACACAGATACGCAGTATTTT. Translating gives CASSRTGTDTDTQYF.

J is TRBJ2-1 and V is TRBV12-3 or TRBV12-4; D is perhaps TRBD2 (7 bases). CDR3 length: 18 amino acids. The V end was cut by 2 bases, the J end by 1 base, with 18 bases between. This CDR3 reads CASSLSEGGLVSYNEQFF. The CDR3 region has the DNA TGTGCCAGCAGTTTAAGTGAGGGGGGGCTAGTGTCCTACAATGAGCAGTTCTTC.

This clonotype was seen at least ten times. V and J are TRBV12-3 or TRBV12-4 and TRBJ1-6; weak D call: TRBD1 (5 bases). This CDR3 is built from 17 residues. V lost 6 bases and J 7 bases, leaving 22 bases between the germline ends. This chain's CDR3 is CASRTIPGTRPNSPLHF. CDR3 bases: TGTGCCAGCAGAACCATCCCCGGGACCCGGCCCAATTCACCCCTCCACTTT.

A remark on this clonotype: A much larger clone sits a single nucleotide away, making a read error possible. The chain has TRBV12-3 or TRBV12-4 and TRBJ2-5; 11 bases are shared with TRBD2. This CDR3 comprises 16 residues. The V segment lost 5 bases and the J segment 5 bases; nucleotides outside the gene matches: 10. The CDR3 DNA reads TGTGCCAGCAGTCCGCCGGCTAGCGGGAGGTGTGAGACCCAGTACTTC. Protein sequence: CASSPPASGRCETQYF.

This clonotype was counted only a few times. The genes are TRBV25-1 and TRBJ1-5; D unresolved. Germline CDR1 and CDR2: MGHDK and SYGVNS. Trimming removed 6 bases at V and 1 base at J, with 10 bases between. CDR3 length: 14 amino acids. The CDR3 protein is CASRESGSNQPQHF. CDR3 in DNA: TGTGCCAGCAGAGAGTCGGGGAGCAATCAGCCCCAGCATTTT. Drawing the rest from reference TRBV25-1 and TRBJ1-5, the complete variable domain is EADIYQTPRYLVIGTGKKITLECSQTMGHDKMYWYQQDPGMELHLIHYSYGVNSTEKGDLSSESTVSRIRTEHFPLTLESARPSHTSQYLCASRESGSNQPQHFGDGTRLSIL.